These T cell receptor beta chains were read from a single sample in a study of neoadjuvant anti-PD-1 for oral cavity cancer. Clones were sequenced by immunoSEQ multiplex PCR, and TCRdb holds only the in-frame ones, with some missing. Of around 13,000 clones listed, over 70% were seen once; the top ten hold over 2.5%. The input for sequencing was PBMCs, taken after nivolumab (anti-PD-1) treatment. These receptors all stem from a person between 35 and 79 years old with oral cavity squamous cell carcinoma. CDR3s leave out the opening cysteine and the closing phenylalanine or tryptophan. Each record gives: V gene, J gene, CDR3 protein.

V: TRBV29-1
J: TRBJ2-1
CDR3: SVEKLVGDNEQF

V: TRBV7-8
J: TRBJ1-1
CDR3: ASSLGQGLNTEAF

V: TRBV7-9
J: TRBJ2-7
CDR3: ASSLSGFGEQY

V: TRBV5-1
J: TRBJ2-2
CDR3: ASSRRQGGTGELF

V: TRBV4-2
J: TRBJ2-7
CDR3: ASSQVEGTVSYEQY

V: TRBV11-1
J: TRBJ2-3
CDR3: ASSPSRDTQY

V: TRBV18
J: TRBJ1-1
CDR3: ASSPNTQGGTEAF

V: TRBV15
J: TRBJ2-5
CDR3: ATSMTRSQETQY

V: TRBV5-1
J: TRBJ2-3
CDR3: ASSRTSEYSDTQY

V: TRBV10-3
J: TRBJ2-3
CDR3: AISESEGPTGVDTQY

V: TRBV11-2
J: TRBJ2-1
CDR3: AIRVRNEQF

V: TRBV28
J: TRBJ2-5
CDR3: ASSLNLDIGQETQY

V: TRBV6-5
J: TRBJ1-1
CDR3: ASIGRAMNTEAF

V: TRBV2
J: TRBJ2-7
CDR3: ASSFTSAPYEQY

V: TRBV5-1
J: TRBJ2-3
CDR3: ASSFSAGVTDTQY

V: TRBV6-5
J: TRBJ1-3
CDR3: ASRRGLEGNTIY

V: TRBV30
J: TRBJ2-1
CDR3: AWSSTTGKF

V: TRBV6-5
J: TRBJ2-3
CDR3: ASRPHSASTDTQY

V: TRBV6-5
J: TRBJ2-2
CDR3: ASSRTHGTAELF

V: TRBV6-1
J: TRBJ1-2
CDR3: ASFGGTYGYT

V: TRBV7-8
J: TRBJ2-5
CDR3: ASSPEAALKQETQY

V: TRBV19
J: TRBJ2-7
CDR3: ASSIGTGSGYEQY

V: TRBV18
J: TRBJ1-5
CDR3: ASSPNRGDSNQPQH

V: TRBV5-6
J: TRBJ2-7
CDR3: ASSLGQTIYEQY

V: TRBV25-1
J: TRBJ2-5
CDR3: ASSDPPHRGRQETQY

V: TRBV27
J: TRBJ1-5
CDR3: ASSDSSSNQPQH

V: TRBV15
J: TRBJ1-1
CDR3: ATSPRRPAGEAF

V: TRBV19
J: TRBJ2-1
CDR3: ASRFSGSYNEQF

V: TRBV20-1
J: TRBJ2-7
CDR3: SAGLVYEQY

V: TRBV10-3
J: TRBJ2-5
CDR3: ATSEDGETQY

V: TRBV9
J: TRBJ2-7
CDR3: ASSSFSGSGYEQY

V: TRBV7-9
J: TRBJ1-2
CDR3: ASSPQGAGGYT

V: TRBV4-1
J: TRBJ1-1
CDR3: ASSGRTENTEAF

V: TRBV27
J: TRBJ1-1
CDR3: ASRGGTGNTEAF

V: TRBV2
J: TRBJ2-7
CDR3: AITGTSGTYEQY

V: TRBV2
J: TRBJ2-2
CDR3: ASNAAGTGELF

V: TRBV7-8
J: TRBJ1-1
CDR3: ASSLQNTEAF

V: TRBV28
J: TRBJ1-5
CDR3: ASSFLTGMEPQH

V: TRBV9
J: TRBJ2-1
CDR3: ASSVSTSGRYNEQF

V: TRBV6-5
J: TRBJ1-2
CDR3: ASSYSILYGYT

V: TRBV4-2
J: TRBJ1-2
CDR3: ASSQSTGAYGYT

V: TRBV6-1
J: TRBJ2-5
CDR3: ASSGLVAGESTQETQY

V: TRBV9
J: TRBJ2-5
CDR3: ASSVGERETQY